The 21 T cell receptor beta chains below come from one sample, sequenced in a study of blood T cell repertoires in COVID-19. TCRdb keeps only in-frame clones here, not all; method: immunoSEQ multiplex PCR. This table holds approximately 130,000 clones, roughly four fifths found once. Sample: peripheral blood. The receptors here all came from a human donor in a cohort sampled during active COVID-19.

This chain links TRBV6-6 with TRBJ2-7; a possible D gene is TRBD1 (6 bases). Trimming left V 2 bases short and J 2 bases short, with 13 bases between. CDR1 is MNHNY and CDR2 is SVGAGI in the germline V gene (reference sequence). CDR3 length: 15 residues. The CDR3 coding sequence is TGTGCCAGCAGTTACGCCCAGGGGCCTACCTACGAGCAGTACTTC. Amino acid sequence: CASSYAQGPTYEQYF.

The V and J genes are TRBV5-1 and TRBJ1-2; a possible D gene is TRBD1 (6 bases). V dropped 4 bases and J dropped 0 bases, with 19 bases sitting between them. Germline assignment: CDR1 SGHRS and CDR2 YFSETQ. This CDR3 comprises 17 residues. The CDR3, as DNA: TGCGCCAGCAGCCCTAGACAGGAGTCAGAGCCTAACTATGGCTACACCTTC. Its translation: CASSPRQESEPNYGYTF.

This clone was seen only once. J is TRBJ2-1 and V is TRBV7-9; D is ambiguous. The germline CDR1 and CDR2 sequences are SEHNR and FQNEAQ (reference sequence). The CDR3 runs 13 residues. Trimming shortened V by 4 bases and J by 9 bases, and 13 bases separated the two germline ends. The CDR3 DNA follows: TGTGCCAGCAGCTCTGAAAGTTCTAGTGAGCAGTTCTTC. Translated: CASSSESSSEQFF.

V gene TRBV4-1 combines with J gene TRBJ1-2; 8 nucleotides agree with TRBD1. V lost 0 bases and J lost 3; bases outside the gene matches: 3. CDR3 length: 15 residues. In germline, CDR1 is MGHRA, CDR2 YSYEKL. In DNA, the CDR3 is TGCGCCAGCAGCCAAGACCCGACAGGGGACTATGGCTACACCTTC. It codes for CASSQDPTGDYGYTF.

The CDR3, as DNA: TGTGCCAGCAGCTTGTCCCGGTACTCCTACGAGCAGTACTTC. This gives the protein CASSLSRYSYEQYF. This sequence joins TRBV5-8 and TRBJ2-7; D gene unclear. The CDR3 sequence is 14 residues long. Looked up from germline, CDR1 is SGHTS and CDR2 is YDEGEE. With 1 base removed from V and 0 bases from J, the gap between germline ends came to 8 bases.

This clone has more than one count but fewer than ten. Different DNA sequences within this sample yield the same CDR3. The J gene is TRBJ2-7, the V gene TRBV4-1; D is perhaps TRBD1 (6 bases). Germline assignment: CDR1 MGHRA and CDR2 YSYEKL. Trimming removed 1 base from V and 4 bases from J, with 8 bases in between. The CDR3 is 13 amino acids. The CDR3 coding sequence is TGCGCCAGCAGCCAAGGGACAGATTACGAGCAGTACTTC. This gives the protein CASSQGTDYEQYF.

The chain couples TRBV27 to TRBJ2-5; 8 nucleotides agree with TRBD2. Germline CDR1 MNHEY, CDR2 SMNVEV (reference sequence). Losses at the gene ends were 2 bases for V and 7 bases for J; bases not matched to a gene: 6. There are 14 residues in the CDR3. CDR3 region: CASSLTGGPGTQYF. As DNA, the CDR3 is TGTGCCAGCAGTTTAACGGGGGGGCCTGGGACCCAGTACTTC.

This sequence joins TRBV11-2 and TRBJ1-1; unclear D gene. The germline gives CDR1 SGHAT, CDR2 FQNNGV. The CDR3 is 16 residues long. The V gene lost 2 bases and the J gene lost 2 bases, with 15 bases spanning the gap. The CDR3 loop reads CASSLTLIQKNTEAFF. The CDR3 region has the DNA TGTGCCAGCAGCTTAACATTGATTCAAAAAAACACTGAAGCTTTCTTT.

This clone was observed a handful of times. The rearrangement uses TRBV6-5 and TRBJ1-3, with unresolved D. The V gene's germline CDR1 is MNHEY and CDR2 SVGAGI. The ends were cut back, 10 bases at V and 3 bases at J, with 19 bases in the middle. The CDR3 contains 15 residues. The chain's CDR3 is CATTGVSWGGNTIYF. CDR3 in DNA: TGTGCCACAACCGGGGTGTCGTGGGGTGGAAACACCATATATTTT.

CDR3 bases: TGTGCCAGCAGTTACTTCGGTGGGTCAGGGGAAGAGACCCAGTACTTC. It is translated as CASSYFGGSGEETQYF. The chain joins TRBV6-5 to TRBJ2-5, with D maybe TRBD1 (6 bases). The CDR3 extends over 16 amino acids. Trimming cost V 1 base and J 3 bases, with 15 bases left between them. Per the germline V gene, CDR1 is MNHEY and CDR2 is SVGAGI.

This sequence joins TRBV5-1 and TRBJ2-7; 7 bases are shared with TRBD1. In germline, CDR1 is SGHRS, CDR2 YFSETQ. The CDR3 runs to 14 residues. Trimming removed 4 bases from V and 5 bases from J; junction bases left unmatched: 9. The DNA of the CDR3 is TGCGCCAGCAGCGGGGGACAGACTATCCACGAGCAGTACTTC. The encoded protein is CASSGGQTIHEQYF.

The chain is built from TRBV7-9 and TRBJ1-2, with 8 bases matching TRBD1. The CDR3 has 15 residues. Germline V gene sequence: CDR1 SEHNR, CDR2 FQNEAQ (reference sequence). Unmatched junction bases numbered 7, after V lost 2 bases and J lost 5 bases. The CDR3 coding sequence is TGTGCCAGCAGCTTATCAACCGGGACAGGATATGGCTACACCTTC. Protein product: CASSLSTGTGYGYTF.

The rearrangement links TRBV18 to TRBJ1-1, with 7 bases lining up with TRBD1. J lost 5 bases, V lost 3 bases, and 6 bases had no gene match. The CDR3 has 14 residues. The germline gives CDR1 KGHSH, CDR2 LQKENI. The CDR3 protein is CASSPTGRMTEAFF. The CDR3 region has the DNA TGTGCCAGCTCACCGACAGGGCGTATGACTGAAGCTTTCTTT. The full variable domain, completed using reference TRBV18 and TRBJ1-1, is NAGVMQNPRHLVRRRGQEARLRCSPMKGHSHVYWYRQLPEEGLKFMVYLQKENIIDESGMPKERFSAEFPKEGPSILRIQQVVRGDSAAYFCASSPTGRMTEAFFGQGTRLTVV.

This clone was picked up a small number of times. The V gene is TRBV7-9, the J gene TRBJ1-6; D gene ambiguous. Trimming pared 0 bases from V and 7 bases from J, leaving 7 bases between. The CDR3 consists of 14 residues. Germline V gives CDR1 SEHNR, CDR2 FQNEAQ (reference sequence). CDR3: CASSLAQVNSPLHF. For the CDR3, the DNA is TGTGCCAGCAGCTTAGCCCAGGTCAATTCACCCCTCCACTTT.

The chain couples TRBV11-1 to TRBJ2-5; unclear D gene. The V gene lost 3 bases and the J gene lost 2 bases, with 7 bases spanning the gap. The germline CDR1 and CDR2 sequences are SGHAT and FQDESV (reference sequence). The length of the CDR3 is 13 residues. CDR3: CASSLGRQETQYF. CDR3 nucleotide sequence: TGTGCCAGCAGCTTGGGCAGGCAAGAGACCCAGTACTTC.

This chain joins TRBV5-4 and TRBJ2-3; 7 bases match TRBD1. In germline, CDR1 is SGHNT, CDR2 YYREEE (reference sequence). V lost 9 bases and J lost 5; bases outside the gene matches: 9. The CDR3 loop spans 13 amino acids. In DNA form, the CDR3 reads TGTGCCACCTACCAGGCAGGGGGAGATACGCAGTATTTT. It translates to CATYQAGGDTQYF.

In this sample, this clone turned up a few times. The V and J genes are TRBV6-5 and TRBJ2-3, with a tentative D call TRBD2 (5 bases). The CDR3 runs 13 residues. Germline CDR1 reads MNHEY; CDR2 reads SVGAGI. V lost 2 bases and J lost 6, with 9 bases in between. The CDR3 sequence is CASSYQTMDTQYF. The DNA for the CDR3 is TGTGCCAGCAGTTACCAGACTATGGATACGCAGTATTTT.

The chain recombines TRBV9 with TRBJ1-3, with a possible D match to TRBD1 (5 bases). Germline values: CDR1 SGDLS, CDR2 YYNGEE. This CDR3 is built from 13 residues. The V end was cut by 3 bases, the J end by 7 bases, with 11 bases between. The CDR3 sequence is CASSGDSINTIYF. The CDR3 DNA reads TGTGCCAGCAGCGGTGACAGTATCAACACCATATATTTT.

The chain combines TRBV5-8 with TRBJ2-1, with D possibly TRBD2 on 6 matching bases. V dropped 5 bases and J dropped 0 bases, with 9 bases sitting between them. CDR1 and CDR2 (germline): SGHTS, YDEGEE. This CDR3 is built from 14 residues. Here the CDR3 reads CASRSGSSYNEQFF. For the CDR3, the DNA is TGTGCCAGCAGGTCCGGGAGCTCCTACAATGAGCAGTTCTTC.

CDR3 region: CASSSMIANTEAFF. The DNA for the CDR3 is TGCGCCAGCAGCTCGATGATAGCGAACACTGAAGCTTTCTTT. V gene TRBV5-1 combines with J gene TRBJ1-1, with unresolved D. The CDR3 extends over 14 amino acids. The germline gives CDR1 SGHRS, CDR2 YFSETQ. Between the trimmed V and J ends, which lost 3 bases and 1 base, there was a span of 10 bases.

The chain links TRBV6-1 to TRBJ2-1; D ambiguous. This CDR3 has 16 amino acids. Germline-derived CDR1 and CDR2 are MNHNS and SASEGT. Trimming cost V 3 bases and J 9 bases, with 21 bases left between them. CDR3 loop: CASSESVGSLSFEQFF. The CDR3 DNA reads TGTGCCAGCAGTGAGTCGGTCGGGTCCCTATCGTTTGAGCAGTTCTTC.